One sample yielded the 19 T cell receptor beta chains listed below, sequenced in a study of blood T cell repertoires in COVID-19. Using immunoSEQ multiplex PCR, the repertoire was profiled, and TCRdb retains in-frame clones only, with some absent. Among fewer than 40,000 clones, around 90% were seen once, and the ten largest hold around 1.5%. Sequencing was done on a sample of peripheral blood. The receptors derive from a man in his sixties with active COVID-19.

As to this clone: The junction differs from germline at one of its ends, possibly a read error. This chain joins TRBV7-7 and TRBJ2-2; D is undetermined. Germline CDR1 SSHAT, CDR2 FNYEAQ (reference sequence). The CDR3 runs 13 residues. Here the CDR3 reads CASSPLNTGELFF. The CDR3 DNA reads TGTGCTAGCAGCCCCCTGAACACCGGGGAGCTGTTTTTT.

Here the CDR3 DNA reads TGTGCCAGCAGCCGGACAGGGTTGAGTAACTATGGCTACACCTTC. It yields the protein CASSRTGLSNYGYTF. The chain joins TRBV7-3 to TRBJ1-2; 8 bases are a match to TRBD1. V lost 5 bases, J lost 1 base, and 6 bases stayed unmatched. CDR3 length equals 15 residues. The V gene's germline CDR1 is SGHTA and CDR2 FQGTGA.

The CDR3 sequence is CASSSSGGTLNTEAFF. The CDR3 bases are TGTGCCAGCAGCTCCTCCGGGGGGACACTGAACACTGAAGCTTTCTTT. The V and J genes are TRBV7-3 and TRBJ1-1, with D perhaps matching TRBD1 (6 bases). The CDR3 spans 16 residues. CDR1 and CDR2 (germline): SGHTA, FQGTGA. V was trimmed by 4 bases and J by 0 bases, leaving 15 bases between them. Full variable domain (outside the CDR3, taken from reference TRBV7-3 and TRBJ1-1): GAGVSQTPSNKVTEKGKYVELRCDPISGHTALYWYRQSLGQGPEFLIYFQGTGAADDSGLPNDRFFAVRPEGSVSTLKIQRTERGDSAVYLCASSSSGGTLNTEAFFGQGTRLTVV.

A single count supports this clone. The junction does not match germline at one end; this may be a read error. The rearrangement uses TRBV10-3 and TRBJ1-2; D possibly corresponds to TRBD1 (5 bases). CDR1 and CDR2 from the germline V gene are ENHRY and SYGVKD. CDR3 length equals 17 residues. The CDR3 loop reads CAISEIKGLGLSYGYIF. The CDR3 region has the DNA TGTGCCATCAGTGAAATCAAGGGTCTGGGACTGAGCTATGGCTACATCTTC.

This chain connects TRBV13 to TRBJ1-1; TRBD1 is a possible D gene (5 bases). CDR3 size: 14 residues. Trimming left V 6 bases short and J 4 bases short, with 15 bases between. Germline CDR1 reads PRHDT; CDR2 reads FYEKMQ (reference sequence). CDR3 region: CASSPWGVGTEAFF. DNA for the CDR3: TGTGCCAGCAGTCCGTGGGGGGTCGGCACTGAAGCTTTCTTT.

The rearrangement links TRBV5-8 to TRBJ2-7, with 10 bases lining up with TRBD1. CDR3 length equals 14 residues. V trimming: 4 bases; J trimming: 4 bases; junction bases outside the gene matches: 5. CDR1 and CDR2 (germline): SGHTS, YDEGEE. As DNA, the CDR3 is TGTGCCAGCAGCCTGACAGGGGGCTGGTACGAGCAGTACTTC. Protein: CASSLTGGWYEQYF.

J is TRBJ1-1 and V is TRBV5-5; D possibly corresponds to TRBD1 (5 bases). Germline V gene sequence: CDR1 SGHKS, CDR2 YYEKEE (reference sequence). The CDR3 is made up of 14 amino acids. The ends were cut back, 4 bases at V and 1 base at J, with 11 bases in the middle. DNA of the CDR3: TGTGCCAGCAGCCGTACGGGGGGGAACACTGAAGCTTTCTTT. This gives the protein CASSRTGGNTEAFF.

The chain has TRBV5-5 and TRBJ1-2; the match to TRBD1 covers 11 bases. Germline values: CDR1 SGHKS, CDR2 YYEKEE (reference sequence). V lost 2 bases and J lost 7; bases outside the gene matches: 4. This CDR3 has 14 amino acids. This CDR3 is CASSFGQGAVGYTF. DNA for the CDR3: TGTGCCAGCAGCTTCGGACAGGGGGCAGTTGGCTACACCTTC.

This clone was observed a few times. This chain uses TRBV6-5 with TRBJ1-2; the match to TRBD1 covers 9 bases. The CDR3 consists of 13 residues. CDR1 is MNHEY and CDR2 is SVGAGI in the germline V gene. The trim removed 2 bases at V and 7 bases at J, leaving 2 bases unmatched. CDR3 sequence: CASSYPTGGGYTF. CDR3 in DNA: TGTGCCAGCAGTTACCCGACAGGGGGTGGCTACACCTTC.

V usage is TRBV7-8 and J usage is TRBJ2-7; tentative D call: TRBD2 (5 bases). This CDR3 has 14 residues. Trimming shortened V by 1 base and J by 5 bases, and 12 bases separated the two germline ends. Germline-derived CDR1 and CDR2 are SGHVS and FQNEAQ. DNA of the CDR3: TGTGCCAGCAGCTTAGGTTCGGGGTTCCACGAGCAGTACTTC. Encoded protein: CASSLGSGFHEQYF.

The chain has TRBV6-5 and TRBJ1-1; tentative D call: TRBD1 (6 bases). This CDR3 is built from 15 residues. Germline V gene data show CDR1 as MNHEY and CDR2 as SVGAGI. Deletions cut 6 bases from V and 6 bases from J, with 20 bases between. CDR3 region: CASSKPRGARSEAFF. Written as DNA, the CDR3 is TGTGCCAGCAGCAAACCGCGGGGGGCTCGGTCTGAAGCTTTCTTT.

Notes on this clone: Other DNA sequences in this sample translate to the same CDR3. V is TRBV29-1 and J is TRBJ2-7, with TRBD2 matching over 8 bases. The germline V gene encodes CDR1 SQVTM and CDR2 ANQGSEA. The ends lost 1 base at V and 0 bases at J; junction bases unmatched: 11. The CDR3 has 17 amino acids. Written as DNA, the CDR3 is TGCAGCGTTGAAGGGGTGGCGGGGGGTCGAAGCTCCTACGAGCAGTACTTC. Translated, it gives CSVEGVAGGRSSYEQYF.

This clone has just one count. The chain couples TRBV4-1 to TRBJ1-1, with TRBD1 matching 9 bases. V gave up 4 bases and J gave up 12 bases; unmatched junction bases: 12. This CDR3 has 14 residues. CDR1 MGHRA and CDR2 YSYEKL come from the germline V gene. CDR3 protein: CASSPPRGGTGTFF. CDR3 in DNA: TGCGCCAGCAGCCCACCCAGAGGCGGGACAGGGACTTTCTTT.

The chain couples TRBV2 to TRBJ2-3; a weak D match, TRBD2 (5 bases). The CDR3 is 17 residues long. The germline gives CDR1 SNHLY, CDR2 FYNNEI. V was shortened by 4 bases and J by 5 bases, with 22 bases between the two germline ends. The chain's CDR3 is CASSAGMAGGPRDTQYF. The CDR3 DNA reads TGTGCCAGCAGTGCGGGGATGGCAGGTGGACCCAGAGATACGCAGTATTTT. The full variable domain, its missing parts supplied by reference TRBV2 and TRBJ2-3, is EPEVTQTPSHQVTQMGQEVILRCVPISNHLYFYWYRQILGQKVEFLVSFYNNEISEKSEIFDDQFSVERPDGSNFTLKIRSTKLEDSAMYFCASSAGMAGGPRDTQYFGPGTRLTVL.

V and J are TRBV6-5 and TRBJ1-2; 9 bases are shared with TRBD1. Germline V gene lookup returns CDR1 MNHEY and CDR2 SVGAGI. V lost 4 bases, J lost 2 bases, and 5 bases stayed unmatched. CDR3 size: 15 residues. Here the CDR3 reads CASSLQGAYNYGYTF. The DNA of the CDR3 is TGTGCCAGCAGTTTACAGGGGGCGTACAACTATGGCTACACCTTC.

In its sample, this clone was seen once. The chain recombines TRBV10-1 with TRBJ2-4; maybe TRBD1 (5 bases). This CDR3 region has 15 residues. CDR1 WNHNN and CDR2 SYGVQD come from the germline V gene (reference sequence). The germline V and J ends were trimmed by 2 bases and 0 bases, with 8 bases remaining between them. In DNA form, the CDR3 reads TGCGCCAGCAGTGAGGGACAAGGAGCCAAAAACATTCAGTACTTC. Amino acids: CASSEGQGAKNIQYF.

The chain has TRBV11-2 and TRBJ2-3, with 9 bases lining up with TRBD2. V dropped 5 bases and J dropped 2; count of bases not matched to a gene: 5. CDR1 SGHAT and CDR2 FQNNGV come from the germline V gene. This CDR3 is built from 15 residues. The CDR3: CASSPPGLATDTQYF. CDR3 in DNA: TGTGCCAGCAGCCCGCCGGGACTAGCCACAGATACGCAGTATTTT.

The CDR3 nucleotides are TGTGCCAGCTCACCACTGGCCCGCCCGGATACGCAGTATTTT. Translating it yields CASSPLARPDTQYF. The chain carries TRBV18 and TRBJ2-3; D gene unclear. Germline V CDR1 and CDR2: KGHSH, LQKENI. The V end was cut by 1 base, the J end by 6 bases, with 11 bases between. The CDR3 covers 14 residues.

CDR3 sequence (DNA): TGTGCCAGCAGCTTGACAGGGACCGCTGCGGATACGCAGTATTTT. Residues: CASSLTGTAADTQYF. The chain employs TRBV5-5 and TRBJ2-3; tentative D call: TRBD1 (6 bases). The germline gives CDR1 SGHKS, CDR2 YYEKEE (reference sequence). V lost 1 base and J 6 bases, leaving 15 bases between the germline ends. The CDR3 sequence is 15 residues long.